Detailed here is one T cell receptor beta chain. Time point of the sample: newly diagnosed GD, antithyroid drugs for less than 3 months. The TCR library was made from RNA that had been extracted from PBMCs in TRIzol. Germline CDR1 reads ENHRY; CDR2 reads SYGVKD. The CDR3 totals 15 residues. Trimming left V 1 base short and J 1 base short, with 8 bases between. The entry originates in a study of regulatory T cells in long-lasting Graves disease. Arm-PCR of CDR3 regions with iRepertoire HTBI primers generated TCR beta libraries. TCRdb reprocessed the multiplex PCR reads with MiXCR, giving one entry per CDR3 protein. The sample contains 350,000 to 550,000 distinct CDR3 sequences, around 13% of which appear only once. This sample also belongs to another study, concerning T cells in Graves' hyperthyroidism and ophthalmopathy.

The chain carries TRBV10-3 and TRBJ2-1, with D possibly TRBD2 on 5 matching bases. This receptor was identified in a woman in her 50s with Graves disease. The source material was peripheral blood mononuclear cells (PBMCs), sampled at new diagnosis, from a patient treated with antithyroid drugs. The CDR3 DNA is TGTGCCATCAGTGAGTTAGAGGGATCCTACAATGAGCAGTTCTTC. Translation: CAISELEGSYNEQFF.